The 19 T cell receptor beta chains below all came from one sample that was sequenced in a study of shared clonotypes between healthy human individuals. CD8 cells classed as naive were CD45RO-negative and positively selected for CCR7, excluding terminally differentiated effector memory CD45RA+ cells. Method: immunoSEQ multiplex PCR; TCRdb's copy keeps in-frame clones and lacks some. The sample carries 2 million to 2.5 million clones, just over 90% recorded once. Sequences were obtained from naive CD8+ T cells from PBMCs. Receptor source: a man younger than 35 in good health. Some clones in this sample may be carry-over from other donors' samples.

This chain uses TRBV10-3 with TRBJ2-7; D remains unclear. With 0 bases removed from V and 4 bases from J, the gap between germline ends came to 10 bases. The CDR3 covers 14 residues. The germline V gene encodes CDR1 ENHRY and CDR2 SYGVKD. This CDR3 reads CAISESGGDYEQYF. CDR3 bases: TGTGCCATCAGTGAGTCGGGCGGAGATTACGAGCAGTACTTC.

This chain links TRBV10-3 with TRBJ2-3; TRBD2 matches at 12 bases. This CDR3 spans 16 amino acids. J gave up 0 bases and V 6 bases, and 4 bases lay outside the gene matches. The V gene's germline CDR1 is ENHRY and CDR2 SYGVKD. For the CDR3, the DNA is TGTGCCATCAGGGGGGGGACTAGCGGGAGCACAGATACGCAGTATTTT. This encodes CAIRGGTSGSTDTQYF.

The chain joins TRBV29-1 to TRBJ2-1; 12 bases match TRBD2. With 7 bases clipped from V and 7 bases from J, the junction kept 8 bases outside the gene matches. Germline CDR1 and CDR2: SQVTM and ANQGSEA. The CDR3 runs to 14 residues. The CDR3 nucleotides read TGCAGCGGGACTAGCGGGACCCGACTGAATGAGCAGTTCTTC. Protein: CSGTSGTRLNEQFF.

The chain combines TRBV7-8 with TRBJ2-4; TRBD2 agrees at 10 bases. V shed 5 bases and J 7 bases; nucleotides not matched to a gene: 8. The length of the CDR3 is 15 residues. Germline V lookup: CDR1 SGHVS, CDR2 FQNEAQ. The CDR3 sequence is CASSVGLSGRNIQYF. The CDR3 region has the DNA TGTGCCAGCAGCGTAGGGCTTAGCGGGAGGAACATTCAGTACTTC.

The CDR3 DNA reads TGCGCCAGCAGCCCTCCCCGGCGGCGGGAGGGCCTAGCGAACACCGGGGAGCTGTTTTTT. Translation: CASSPPRRREGLANTGELFF. This rearrangement joins TRBV4-1 to TRBJ2-2, with 9 bases identical to TRBD2. The V and J ends lost 4 bases and 0 bases, in that order; junction bases with no gene match: 15. The CDR3 runs 20 residues. Germline V gives CDR1 MGHRA, CDR2 YSYEKL.

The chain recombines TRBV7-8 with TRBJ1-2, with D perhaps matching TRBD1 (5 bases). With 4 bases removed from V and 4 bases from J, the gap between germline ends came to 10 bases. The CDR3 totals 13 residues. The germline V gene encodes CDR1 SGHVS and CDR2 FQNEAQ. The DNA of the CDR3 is TGTGCCAGCAGCTCGACGGGGACCTATGGCTACACCTTC. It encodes CASSSTGTYGYTF.

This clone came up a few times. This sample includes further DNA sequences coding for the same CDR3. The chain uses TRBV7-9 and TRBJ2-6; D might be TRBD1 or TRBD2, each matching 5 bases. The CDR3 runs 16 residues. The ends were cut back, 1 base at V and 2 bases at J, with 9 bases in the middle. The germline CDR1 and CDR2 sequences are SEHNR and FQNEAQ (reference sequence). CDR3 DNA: TGTGCCAGCAGCTTAGGCCAGGGAGCTGGGGCCAACGTCCTGACTTTC. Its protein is CASSLGQGAGANVLTF. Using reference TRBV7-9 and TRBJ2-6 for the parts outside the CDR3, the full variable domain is DTGVSQNPRHKITKRGQNVTFRCDPISEHNRLYWYRQTLGQGPEFLTYFQNEAQLEKSRLLSDRFSAERPKGSFSTLEIQRTEQGDSAMYLCASSLGQGAGANVLTFGAGSRLTVL.

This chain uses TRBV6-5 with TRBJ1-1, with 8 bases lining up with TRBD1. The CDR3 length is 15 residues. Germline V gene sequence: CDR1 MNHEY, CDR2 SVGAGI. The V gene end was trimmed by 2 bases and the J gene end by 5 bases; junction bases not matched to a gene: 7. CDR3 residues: CASSYGSTGVTEAFF. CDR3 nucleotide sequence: TGTGCCAGCAGTTACGGCTCGACAGGGGTGACTGAAGCTTTCTTT.

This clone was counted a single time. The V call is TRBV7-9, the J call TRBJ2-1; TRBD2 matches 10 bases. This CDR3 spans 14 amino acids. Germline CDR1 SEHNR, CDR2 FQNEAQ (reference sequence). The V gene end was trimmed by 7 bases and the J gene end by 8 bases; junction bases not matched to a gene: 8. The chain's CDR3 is CASTQREGPDEQFF. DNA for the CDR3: TGTGCCAGCACCCAGCGGGAGGGCCCCGATGAGCAGTTCTTC.

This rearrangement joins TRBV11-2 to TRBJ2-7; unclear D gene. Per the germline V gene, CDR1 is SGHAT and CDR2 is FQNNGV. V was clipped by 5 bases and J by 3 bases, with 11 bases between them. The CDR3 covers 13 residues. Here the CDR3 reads CASSLSAIYEQYF. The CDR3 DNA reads TGTGCCAGCAGCCTATCCGCCATCTACGAGCAGTACTTC.

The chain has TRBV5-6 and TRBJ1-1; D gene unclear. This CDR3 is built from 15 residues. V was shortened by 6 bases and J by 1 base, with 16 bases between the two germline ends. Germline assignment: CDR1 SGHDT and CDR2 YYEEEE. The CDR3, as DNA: TGTGCCAGCAAACATCTCGAGGGTCGGAACACTGAAGCTTTCTTT. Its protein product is CASKHLEGRNTEAFF.

CDR3 amino acids: CASSLVGTGITEAFF. The DNA for the CDR3 is TGTGCCAGCAGTTTAGTTGGGACAGGGATTACTGAAGCTTTCTTT. The gene calls are TRBV27 and TRBJ1-1; TRBD1 aligns across 9 bases. This CDR3 has 15 amino acids. Trimming removed 2 bases from V and 5 bases from J; junction bases left unmatched: 6. Germline CDR1 reads MNHEY; CDR2 reads SMNVEV (reference sequence).

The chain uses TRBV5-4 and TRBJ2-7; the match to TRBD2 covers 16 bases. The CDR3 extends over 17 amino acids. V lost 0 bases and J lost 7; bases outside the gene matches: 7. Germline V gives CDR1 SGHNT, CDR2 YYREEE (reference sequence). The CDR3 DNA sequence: TGTGCCAGCAGCTTGGTTCCGGGACTAGCGGGAGGGGGGGAGCAGTACTTC. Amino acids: CASSLVPGLAGGGEQYF.

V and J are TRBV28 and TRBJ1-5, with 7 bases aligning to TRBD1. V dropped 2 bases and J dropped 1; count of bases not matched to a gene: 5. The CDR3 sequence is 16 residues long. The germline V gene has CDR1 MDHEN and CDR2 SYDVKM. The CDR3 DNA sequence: TGTGCCAGCAGTTTAAAGGGGGCTAAGAGCAATCAGCCCCAGCATTTT. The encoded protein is CASSLKGAKSNQPQHF. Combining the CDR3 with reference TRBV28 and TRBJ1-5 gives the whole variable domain DVKVTQSSRYLVKRTGEKVFLECVQDMDHENMFWYRQDPGLGLRLIYFSYDVKMKEKGDIPEGYSVSREKKERFSLILESASTNQTSMYLCASSLKGAKSNQPQHFGDGTRLSIL.

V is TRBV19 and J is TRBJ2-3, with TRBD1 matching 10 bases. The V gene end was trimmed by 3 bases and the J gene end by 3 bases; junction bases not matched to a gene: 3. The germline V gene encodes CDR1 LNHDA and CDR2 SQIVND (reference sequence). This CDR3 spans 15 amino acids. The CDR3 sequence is CASSIRGQGTDTQYF. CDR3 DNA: TGTGCCAGTAGTATCAGGGGACAGGGGACAGATACGCAGTATTTT.

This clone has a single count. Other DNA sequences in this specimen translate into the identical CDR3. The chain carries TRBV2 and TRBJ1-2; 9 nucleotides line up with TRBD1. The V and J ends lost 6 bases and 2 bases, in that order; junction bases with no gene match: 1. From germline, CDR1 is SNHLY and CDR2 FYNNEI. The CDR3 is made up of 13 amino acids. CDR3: CASRGQGNYGYTF. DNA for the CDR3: TGTGCCAGCAGGGGACAGGGAAACTATGGCTACACCTTC.

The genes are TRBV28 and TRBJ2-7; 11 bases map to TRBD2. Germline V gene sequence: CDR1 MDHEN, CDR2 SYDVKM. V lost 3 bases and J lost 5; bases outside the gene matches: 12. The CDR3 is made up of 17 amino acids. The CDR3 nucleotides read TGTGCCAGCAGTTTCCCAAACCGTAGCGGGGGGGGCCACGAGCAGTACTTC. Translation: CASSFPNRSGGGHEQYF.

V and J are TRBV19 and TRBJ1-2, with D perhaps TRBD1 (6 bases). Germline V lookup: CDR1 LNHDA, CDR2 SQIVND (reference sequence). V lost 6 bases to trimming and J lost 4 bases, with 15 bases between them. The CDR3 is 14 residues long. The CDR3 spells CASREIDRSYGYTF. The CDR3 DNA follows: TGTGCCAGTAGAGAGATTGACAGGTCCTATGGCTACACCTTC.

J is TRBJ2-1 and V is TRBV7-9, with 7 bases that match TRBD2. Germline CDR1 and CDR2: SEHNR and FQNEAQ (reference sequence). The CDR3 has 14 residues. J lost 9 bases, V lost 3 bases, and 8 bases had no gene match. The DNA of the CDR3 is TGTGCCAGCAGCTTCGCCGGGGGGTTCGGTGAGCAGTTCTTC. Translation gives CASSFAGGFGEQFF. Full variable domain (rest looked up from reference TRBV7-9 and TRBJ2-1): DTGVSQNPRHKITKRGQNVTFRCDPISEHNRLYWYRQTLGQGPEFLTYFQNEAQLEKSRLLSDRFSAERPKGSFSTLEIQRTEQGDSAMYLCASSFAGGFGEQFFGPGTRLTVL.